One and the same sample provided the 8 T cell receptor beta chains below, sequenced in a study of lymphopenia after photon versus proton radiotherapy. The repertoire was sequenced with immunoSEQ multiplex PCR; TCRdb's copy has only in-frame clones and lacks some. The sample carries roughly 18,000 clones, approximately 86% recorded once. The material sequenced was peripheral blood, taken from a patient treated with proton-based radiotherapy. The source is a man between 65 and 79 years old with pancreatic cancer.

The rearrangement links TRBV5-5 to TRBJ1-2, with D unclear. Germline V CDR1 and CDR2: SGHKS, YYEKEE (reference sequence). The CDR3 loop spans 15 amino acids. V lost 4 bases and J lost 4, with 17 bases in between. The CDR3 coding sequence is TGTGCCAGCAGCCTCAATGGACGGGAAGCCTATGGCTACACCTTC. This gives the protein CASSLNGREAYGYTF.

V is TRBV6-5 and J is TRBJ2-7; a possible D gene is TRBD1 (6 bases). This CDR3 has 13 residues. V lost 0 bases and J lost 5, with 8 bases in between. CDR1 is MNHEY and CDR2 is SVGAGI in the germline V gene. The CDR3 DNA follows: TGTGCCAGCAGTTACTCGACAGGTCACGAGCAGTACTTC. Protein: CASSYSTGHEQYF.

This clone was seen just once. This chain links TRBV6-1 with TRBJ1-6; no firm D call. The V end was cut by 1 base, the J end by 13 bases, with 20 bases between. CDR1 MNHNS and CDR2 SASEGT come from the germline V gene. The CDR3 length is 16 residues. The CDR3 spells CASSEVGGRPLWPLHF. Written as DNA, the CDR3 is TGTGCCAGCAGTGAAGTAGGAGGGCGCCCCTTATGGCCCCTCCACTTT.

The rearrangement links TRBV2 to TRBJ2-5; TRBD2 aligns across 10 bases. The germline gives CDR1 SNHLY, CDR2 FYNNEI. The CDR3 covers 17 residues. V lost 4 bases and J lost 3; bases outside the gene matches: 11. The CDR3: CASSASYGTSDKETQYF. The CDR3, as DNA: TGTGCCAGCAGTGCCTCATACGGGACTAGCGACAAAGAGACCCAGTACTTC.

The J gene is TRBJ1-4, the V gene TRBV7-8; no definite D call. V lost 1 base, J lost 8 bases, and 14 bases lay in between. There are 15 residues in the CDR3. The germline CDR1 and CDR2 sequences are SGHVS and FQNEAQ. The CDR3: CASSLGPANREKLFF. CDR3 nucleotide sequence: TGTGCCAGCAGCTTAGGCCCGGCTAATAGGGAAAAACTGTTTTTT.

This chain connects TRBV5-1 to TRBJ2-5, with 12 positions matching TRBD2. CDR1 and CDR2 from the germline V gene are SGHRS and YFSETQ. V was clipped by 4 bases and J by 5 bases; unmatched bases: 6. This CDR3 contains 15 residues. The CDR3 coding sequence is TGCGCCAGCAGCCCACTAGCGGGAGGAGACGAGACCCAGTACTTC. Translation: CASSPLAGGDETQYF.

This chain joins TRBV2 and TRBJ2-3; D not resolved. V dropped 2 bases and J dropped 6 bases, with 9 bases sitting between them. Germline V lookup: CDR1 SNHLY, CDR2 FYNNEI. The CDR3 length is 13 residues. CDR3 protein: CASSESRRDTQYF. The CDR3 DNA follows: TGTGCCAGCAGTGAATCTCGGCGTGATACGCAGTATTTT.

This clone showed up just a few times. The chain uses TRBV28 and TRBJ2-7; D may be TRBD1 (6 bases). The ends were cut back, 1 base at V and 3 bases at J, with 10 bases in the middle. This CDR3 region has 14 residues. The germline V gene encodes CDR1 MDHEN and CDR2 SYDVKM. This chain's CDR3 is CASSLYTGIYEQYF. In DNA, the CDR3 is TGTGCCAGCAGTTTATACACAGGGATCTACGAGCAGTACTTC.